This paragraph reports one TCR beta chain. This record belongs to a study of T cell changes during pregnancy in multiple sclerosis. Measured with immunoSEQ multiplex PCR; TCRdb has only the in-frame clones, and not every one. Of around 44,000 clones in the sample, 90% were seen once. The TCR comes from a female donor with multiple sclerosis, enrolled in a pregnancy study. The sample in question was CD8+ T cells from peripheral blood mononuclear cells, obtained in the first trimester of pregnancy.

CDR3 sequence (DNA): TGTGCCAGCAGCCCCCGAAATGGGCGGGATTACAATGAGCAGTTCTTC. Amino acids: CASSPRNGRDYNEQFF. This chain uses TRBV9 with TRBJ2-1, with D tentatively TRBD2 (6 bases). Trimming shortened V by 4 bases and J by 4 bases, and 18 bases separated the two germline ends. CDR3 size: 16 residues. CDR1 is SGDLS and CDR2 is YYNGEE in the germline V gene.